These 6 T cell receptor beta chains came from one sample sequenced in a study of blood T cell repertoires in COVID-19. Assay: immunoSEQ multiplex PCR; the TCRdb copy retains only in-frame clones and omits some. Among roughly 250,000 clones listed, around nine tenths were seen once. Sequencing used peripheral blood. All receptors derive from a man aged 30 to 39 with COVID-19, enrolled during active disease.

V and J are TRBV25-1 and TRBJ2-1; D perhaps matches TRBD2 (5 bases). The ends were cut back, 2 bases at V and 2 bases at J, with 10 bases in the middle. This CDR3 is 15 amino acids long. CDR1 MGHDK and CDR2 SYGVNS come from the germline V gene. Here the CDR3 DNA reads TGTGCCAGCAGTGAACCGGGGAGAGCCTACAATGAGCAGTTCTTC. It translates to CASSEPGRAYNEQFF.

The chain is built from TRBV3-1 (or the pseudogene TRBV3-2) and TRBJ1-5, with D uncertain. The CDR3 runs 14 residues. Per the germline V gene, CDR1 is LGHDT and CDR2 is YNNKEL (reference sequence). Trimming shortened V by 0 bases and J by 0 bases, and 3 bases separated the two germline ends. The CDR3 nucleotides are TGTGCCAGCAGCCAAGATCATAGCAATCAGCCCCAGCATTTT. It translates to CASSQDHSNQPQHF.

Only a few counts were recorded for this clone. The chain has TRBV6-2 or TRBV6-3 and TRBJ2-7, with 14 bases lining up with TRBD2. Germline V gene sequence: CDR1 MNHEY, CDR2 SVGEGT. V shed 6 bases and J 6 bases; nucleotides not matched to a gene: 7. The CDR3 spans 15 residues. The CDR3 DNA follows: TGTGCCAGCAGCACGTCCGGGACTAGCGGGAGCGAGCAGTACTTC. Its protein is CASSTSGTSGSEQYF.

The count of this clone is one. The V call is TRBV30, the J call TRBJ2-7; 8 bases align to TRBD1. The CDR3 is 12 residues long. Germline trimming cut 8 bases from V and 2 bases from J; bases unmatched to any gene: 5. Germline V gives CDR1 GTSNPN, CDR2 SVGIG (reference sequence). The CDR3 nucleotides are TGTGCCGCGGGACAGGAGCCCTACGAGCAGTACTTC. It is translated as CAAGQEPYEQYF.

The V call is TRBV9, the J call TRBJ2-7, with D possibly matching TRBD1 (5 bases). The CDR3 is made up of 14 amino acids. V lost 0 bases, J lost 7 bases, and 14 bases lay in between. Germline CDR1 SGDLS, CDR2 YYNGEE. This CDR3 reads CASSVAGGAGEQYF. The CDR3 nucleotides are TGTGCCAGCAGCGTAGCTGGTGGGGCCGGGGAGCAGTACTTC.

The gene calls are TRBV6-1 and TRBJ1-1, with D perhaps matching TRBD1 (5 bases). V was pared by 4 bases and J by 2 bases, with 17 bases between. The CDR3 consists of 16 residues. The germline CDR1 and CDR2 sequences are MNHNS and SASEGT. CDR3 nucleotide sequence: TGTGCCAGCAGTGCAACGGCGGGGGTCCCTAACACTGAAGCTTTCTTT. As protein: CASSATAGVPNTEAFF.